The 3 T cell receptor beta chains reported below all come from one sample, sequenced in a study of blood T cell repertoires in COVID-19. Assay: immunoSEQ multiplex PCR; the TCRdb copy retains only in-frame clones and omits some. The sample lists about 380,000 clones, about 87% occurring once. The source material was PBMCs or T cells enriched from blood (not recorded which). These TCRs come from a man aged 30 to 39 who had recovered from COVID-19.

The chain employs TRBV29-1 and TRBJ2-1; D not certain. Germline V gene sequence: CDR1 SQVTM, CDR2 ANQGSEA. Trimming pared 0 bases from V and 0 bases from J, leaving 12 bases between. This CDR3 is 16 amino acids long. The CDR3 reads CSVEERLKSSYNEQFF. The CDR3 nucleotides read TGCAGCGTTGAAGAGCGGCTCAAAAGCTCCTACAATGAGCAGTTCTTC.

V and J are TRBV19 and TRBJ2-3, with 7 bases lining up with TRBD1. The CDR3 has 13 amino acids. V lost 4 bases, J lost 6 bases, and 4 bases stayed unmatched. The germline V gene encodes CDR1 LNHDA and CDR2 SQIVND (reference sequence). In DNA, the CDR3 is TGTGCCAGTAGTAACAGGGGTTTCGATACGCAGTATTTT. It yields the protein CASSNRGFDTQYF.

The chain combines TRBV6-2 or TRBV6-3 with TRBJ2-7; 8 bases agree with TRBD2. CDR3 length: 14 amino acids. The V gene end was trimmed by 5 bases and the J gene end by 1 base; junction bases not matched to a gene: 4. Germline-derived CDR1 and CDR2 are MNHEY and SVGEGT. The DNA of the CDR3 is TGTGCCAGCAGTATAGCGGGGAGGTCCTACGAGCAGTACTTC. It translates to CASSIAGRSYEQYF.